This T cell receptor (beta chain) was profiled in a study of regulatory T cells in long-lasting Graves disease. Germline trimming cut 5 bases from V and 4 bases from J; bases unmatched to any gene: 14. CDR3 length: 18 amino acids. Relying on iRepertoire HTBI primers and Arm-PCR of CDR3 regions, the team built TCR beta libraries. Each CDR3 protein gets one entry after TCRdb re-called the multiplex PCR reads with MiXCR. The sample holds 400,000 to 500,000 distinct CDR3 sequences, 20% to 25% seen once. This clonotype was counted ten times or more. Time point described: persistent/refractory GD, antithyroid drugs over 5 years with positive TRAb. From RNA extracted from PBMCs, the TCR library was made. American Thyroid Association guidelines defined how Graves' disease was diagnosed.

The chain recombines TRBV12-3 or TRBV12-4 with TRBJ2-5; 12 bases align to TRBD2. Sequencing was performed on peripheral blood mononuclear cells (PBMCs), taken when the disease was refractory, from a patient treated with antithyroid drugs. The sequence came from a female donor with Graves disease. The CDR3 nucleotides are TGTGCCAGCAGTGCTCCGACTAGCGGGAGTCCATTGGGAGAGACCCAGTACTTC. It encodes CASSAPTSGSPLGETQYF.